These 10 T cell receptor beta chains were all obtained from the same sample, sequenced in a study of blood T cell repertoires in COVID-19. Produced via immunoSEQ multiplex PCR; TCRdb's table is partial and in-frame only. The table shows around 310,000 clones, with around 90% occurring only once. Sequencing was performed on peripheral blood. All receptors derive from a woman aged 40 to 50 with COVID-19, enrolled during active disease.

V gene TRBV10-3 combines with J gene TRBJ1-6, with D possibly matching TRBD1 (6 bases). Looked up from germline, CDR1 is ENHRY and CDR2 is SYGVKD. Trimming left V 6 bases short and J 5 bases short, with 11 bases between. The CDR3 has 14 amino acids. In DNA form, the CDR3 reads TGTGCCATCAGCGTTGGACAGAATAATTCACCCCTCCACTTT. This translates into CAISVGQNNSPLHF.

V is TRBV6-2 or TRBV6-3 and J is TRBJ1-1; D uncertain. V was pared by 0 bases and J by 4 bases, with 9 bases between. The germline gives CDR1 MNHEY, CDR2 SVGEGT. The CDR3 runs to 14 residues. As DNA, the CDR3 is TGTGCCAGCAGTTACTCCGTCGCAGTCACTGAAGCTTTCTTT. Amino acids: CASSYSVAVTEAFF.

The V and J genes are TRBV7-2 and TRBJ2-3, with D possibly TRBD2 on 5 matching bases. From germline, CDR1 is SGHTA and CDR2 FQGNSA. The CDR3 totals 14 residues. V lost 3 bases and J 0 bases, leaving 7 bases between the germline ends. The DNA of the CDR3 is TGTGCCAGCAGCTTCGGCGGGAGCACAGATACGCAGTATTTT. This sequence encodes CASSFGGSTDTQYF.

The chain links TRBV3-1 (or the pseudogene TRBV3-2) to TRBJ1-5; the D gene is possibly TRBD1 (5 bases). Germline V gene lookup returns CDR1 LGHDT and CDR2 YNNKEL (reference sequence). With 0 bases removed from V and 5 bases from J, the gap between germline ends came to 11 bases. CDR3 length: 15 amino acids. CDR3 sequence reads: CASSQDWPGHQPQHF. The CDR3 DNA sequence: TGTGCCAGCAGCCAAGATTGGCCAGGGCATCAGCCCCAGCATTTT.

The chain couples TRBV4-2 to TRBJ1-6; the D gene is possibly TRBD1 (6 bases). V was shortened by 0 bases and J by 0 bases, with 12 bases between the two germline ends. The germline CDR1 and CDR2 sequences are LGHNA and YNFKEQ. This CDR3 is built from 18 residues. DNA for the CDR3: TGTGCCAGCAGCCAAGACGACAGGTCGAGCTCCTATAATTCACCCCTCCACTTT. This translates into CASSQDDRSSSYNSPLHF.

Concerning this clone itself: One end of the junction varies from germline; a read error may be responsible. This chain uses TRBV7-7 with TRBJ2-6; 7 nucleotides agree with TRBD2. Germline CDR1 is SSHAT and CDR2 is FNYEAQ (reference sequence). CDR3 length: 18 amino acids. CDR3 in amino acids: CASSLAPQGGVGANVLTF. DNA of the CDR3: TGTGCTAGCAGCTTAGCCCCTCAGGGAGGGGTCGGGGCCAACGTCCTGACTTTC.

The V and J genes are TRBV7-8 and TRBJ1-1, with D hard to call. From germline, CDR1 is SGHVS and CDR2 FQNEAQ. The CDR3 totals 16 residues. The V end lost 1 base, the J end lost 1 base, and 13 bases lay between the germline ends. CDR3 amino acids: CASSLDVRRENTEAFF. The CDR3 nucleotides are TGTGCCAGCAGCTTAGATGTTAGGAGGGAGAACACTGAAGCTTTCTTT.

This chain's CDR3 is CASSRRQGADGYTF. In nucleotides, the CDR3 is TGTGCCAGCAGTCGCCGACAGGGGGCGGATGGCTACACCTTC. The V gene is TRBV7-6, the J gene TRBJ1-2, with 10 nucleotides matching TRBD1. The CDR3 spans 14 residues. Unmatched junction bases numbered 7, after V lost 6 bases and J lost 6 bases. The V gene's germline CDR1 is SGHVS and CDR2 FNYEAQ. Full variable domain (missing parts from reference TRBV7-6 and TRBJ1-2): GAGVSQSPRYKVTKRGQDVALRCDPISGHVSLYWYRQALGQGPEFLTYFNYEAQQDKSGLPNDRFSAERPEGSISTLTIQRTEQRDSAMYRCASSRRQGADGYTFGSGTRLTVV.

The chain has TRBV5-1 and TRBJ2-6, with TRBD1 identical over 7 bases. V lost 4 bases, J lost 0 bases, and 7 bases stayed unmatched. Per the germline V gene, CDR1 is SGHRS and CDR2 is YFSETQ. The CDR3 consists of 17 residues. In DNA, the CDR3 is TGCGCCAGCAGCCAAAGACAGGGCTTCTCTGGGGCCAACGTCCTGACTTTC. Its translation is CASSQRQGFSGANVLTF.

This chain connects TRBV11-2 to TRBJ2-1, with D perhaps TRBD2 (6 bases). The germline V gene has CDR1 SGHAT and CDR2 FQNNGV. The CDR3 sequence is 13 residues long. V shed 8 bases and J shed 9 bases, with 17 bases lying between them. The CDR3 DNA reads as TGTGCCAGCGGGACGGGAGCTAACAGTGAGCAGTTCTTC. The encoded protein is CASGTGANSEQFF.